The rows below give T cell receptor beta chains drawn from one sample of a study of T cells in Graves' hyperthyroidism and ophthalmopathy. TCRdb re-called the multiplex PCR reads with MiXCR, one entry per CDR3 protein. The sample yields about 480,000 distinct CDR3 sequences, around an eighth seen once. Sequenced sample: blood. The receptors were gathered from a woman in her late teens or twenties with Graves' hyperthyroidism. CDR3s include the opening cysteine and the closing phenylalanine or tryptophan. D genes are given only for firm matches. A clone size is listed for some rows: how often the clone was seen (once, few, many), or a class if it is expanded.

j_gene | d_gene | abundance | v_gene | CDR3aa | CDR3nt
TRBJ1-2 | TRBD1 | many | TRBV12-3/TRBV12-4 | CASRAGTGGTLYGYTF | TGTGCCAGCAGAGCCGGGACAGGGGGCACCCTCTATGGCTACACCTTC
TRBJ2-6 | . | . | TRBV14 | CASSHLISGANVLTF | TGTGCCAGCAGCCATCTTATCTCTGGGGCCAACGTCCTGACTTTC
TRBJ2-5 | . | . | TRBV5-6 | CASTAAGLPYF | TGTGCCAGCACAGCGGCGGGACTCCCGTACTTC
TRBJ2-5 | . | many | TRBV7-9 | CASSSSDRDQETQYF | TGTGCCAGCAGCTCCTCCGACAGAGACCAAGAGACCCAGTACTTC
TRBJ2-3 | . | few | TRBV12-3/TRBV12-4 | CASTPGDSTDTQYF | TGTGCCAGCACCCCTGGGGACAGCACAGATACGCAGTATTTT
TRBJ1-5 | . | many | TRBV2 | CASSAPIGVQPQHF | TGTGCCAGCAGTGCGCCAATAGGTGTTCAGCCCCAGCATTTT
TRBJ1-1 | . | many | TRBV6-1 | CASGERSGTEAFF | TGTGCCTCTGGGGAGAGGTCAGGGACTGAAGCTTTCTTT
TRBJ1-1 | . | many | TRBV11-3 | CASSLGGWESSNTEAFF | TGTGCCAGCAGCTTAGGGGGATGGGAATCTTCGAACACTGAAGCTTTCTTT
TRBJ1-1 | . | . | TRBV6-1 | CASRPRAPGEAFF | TGTGCCAGCAGACCCCGGGCCCCGGGGGAAGCTTTCTTT
TRBJ2-2 | . | many | TRBV3-1 | CASSQDNGELFF | TGTGCCAGCAGCCAAGATAACGGGGAGCTGTTTTTT
TRBJ2-3 | . | many | TRBV19 | CASSTDLLAPWADTQYF | TGTGCCAGTAGTACCGACCTACTAGCCCCCTGGGCAGATACGCAGTATTTT
TRBJ1-6 | TRBD1 | many | TRBV14 | CASSLGTAYNSPLHF | TGTGCCAGCAGCCTTGGGACAGCTTATAATTCACCCCTCCACTTT
TRBJ2-1 | . | . | TRBV27 | CASSLMGPWGEQFF | TGTGCCAGCAGTTTAATGGGACCGTGGGGTGAGCAGTTCTTC
TRBJ1-1 | . | many | TRBV3-1 | CASSQDSRVYEAFF | TGTGCCAGCAGCCAAGATTCCCGGGTTTATGAAGCTTTCTTT
TRBJ2-3 | . | many | TRBV20-1 | CSARMASTDTQYF | TGCAGTGCTAGAATGGCGAGCACAGATACGCAGTATTTT
TRBJ2-7 | . | many | TRBV2 | CASSGDQSYEQYF | TGTGCCAGCAGCGGGGACCAGTCCTACGAGCAGTACTTC
TRBJ2-5 | . | many | TRBV5-4 | CASSTGDYQETQYF | TGTGCCAGCAGTACGGGAGACTACCAAGAGACCCAGTACTTC
TRBJ2-1 | TRBD2 | few | TRBV6-1 | CASSWDSGTSHLGEQFF | TGTGCCAGCAGTTGGGATTCCGGGACTAGCCACCTTGGTGAGCAGTTCTTC
TRBJ2-1 | . | many | TRBV12-3/TRBV12-4 | CASVLGGNEQFF | TGTGCCAGCGTTCTCGGGGGCAATGAGCAGTTCTTC
TRBJ1-1 | . | . | TRBV20-1 | CSASVQVFTEAFF | TGCAGTGCTAGTGTTCAGGTCTTCACTGAAGCTTTCTTT
TRBJ1-1 | . | . | TRBV5-1 | CASSRGGNEAFF | TGCGCCAGCAGCCGTGGGGGGAATGAAGCTTTCTTT
TRBJ2-1 | . | many | TRBV20-1 | CSAFGRLSETSYNEQFF | TGCAGTGCGTTCGGCAGACTATCTGAAACCTCCTACAATGAGCAGTTCTTC
TRBJ1-2 | . | . | TRBV4-1 | CASSHPSRANYGYTF | TGCGCCAGCAGCCACCCCTCCCGGGCTAACTATGGCTACACCTTC
TRBJ1-1 | TRBD1 | many | TRBV18 | CASSPGQGVIEAFF | TGTGCCAGCTCACCGGGACAGGGAGTAATTGAAGCTTTCTTT
TRBJ2-4 | . | many | TRBV30 | CAWSFGLPNIQYF | TGTGCCTGGAGTTTCGGGCTTCCGAACATTCAGTACTTC
TRBJ2-7 | . | . | TRBV12-3/TRBV12-4 | CASSLVDSSYEQYF | TGTGCCAGCAGTTTAGTGGACAGCTCCTACGAGCAGTACTTC
TRBJ2-1 | . | many | TRBV2 | CASSDLVADSYNEQFF | TGTGCCAGCAGTGATCTGGTAGCCGACTCCTACAATGAGCAGTTCTTC
TRBJ1-2 | . | many | TRBV7-2 | CASSLEGARGYTF | TGTGCCAGCAGCTTGGAAGGGGCACGCGGCTACACCTTC
TRBJ2-2 | TRBD2 | . | TRBV9 | CASSVEAAGGRVYGELFF | TGTGCCAGCAGCGTGGAAGCCGCGGGCGGGAGGGTTTACGGGGAGCTGTTTTTT
TRBJ1-6 | . | . | TRBV6-1 | CASSRQNSPLHF | TGTGCCAGCAGTAGACAGAATTCACCCCTCCACTTT
TRBJ2-1 | . | . | TRBV5-1 | CASSVPYNEQFF | TGCGCCAGCAGCGTACCCTACAATGAGCAGTTCTTC
TRBJ2-7 | . | many | TRBV6-1 | CASRTPGLNYEQYF | TGTGCCAGCAGAACGCCGGGACTGAACTACGAGCAGTACTTC
TRBJ2-1 | . | few | TRBV6-2/TRBV6-3 | CASRRGPRDEQFF | TGTGCCAGCAGGCGCGGCCCTAGGGATGAGCAGTTCTTC
TRBJ2-5 | TRBD1 | once | TRBV12-3/TRBV12-4 | CASSSGQGAETQYF | TGTGCCAGCAGTTCGGGACAGGGGGCGGAGACCCAGTACTTC
TRBJ2-7 | TRBD2 | many | TRBV20-1 | CSVSGRAGEQYF | TGCAGTGTGAGCGGGAGGGCGGGCGAGCAGTACTTC
TRBJ2-1 | TRBD2 | few | TRBV9 | CASSGGLAARVGSDEQFF | TGTGCCAGCAGCGGGGGACTAGCGGCCAGGGTAGGGTCGGATGAGCAGTTCTTC
TRBJ2-1 | . | . | TRBV9 | CASSVPSGNNEQFF | TGTGCCAGCAGCGTACCCTCCGGAAACAATGAGCAGTTCTTC
TRBJ1-4 | . | . | TRBV30 | CAWSVKRASGGEKLFF | TGTGCCTGGAGTGTAAAAAGGGCCTCCGGTGGGGAAAAACTGTTTTTT
TRBJ1-5 | . | . | TRBV5-1 | CASSSNLPQHF | TGCGCCAGCAGCTCGAACCTTCCCCAGCATTTT
TRBJ2-5 | . | many | TRBV11-1 | CASEGKGETQYF | TGTGCCAGCGAGGGGAAAGGGGAGACCCAGTACTTC
TRBJ2-1 | TRBD2 | few | TRBV10-1 | CASSEFSGRYNEQFF | TGCGCCAGCAGTGAGTTTAGCGGGAGGTACAATGAGCAGTTCTTC
TRBJ1-3 | . | few | TRBV27 | CASSSWGSEKRIYF | TGTGCCAGCAGTTCCTGGGGCAGTGAAAAAAGGATATATTTT
TRBJ2-1 | . | few | TRBV7-2 | CASSRGPMGSNEQFF | TGTGCCAGCAGCCGCGGACCCATGGGTAGCAATGAGCAGTTCTTC
TRBJ2-3 | TRBD2 | . | TRBV5-6 | CASSLVRGRADTQYF | TGTGCCAGCAGCTTGGTCCGCGGGAGGGCAGATACGCAGTATTTT
TRBJ1-1 | . | . | TRBV7-2 | CASSIKGIYTGRAFF | TGTGCCAGCAGCATAAAAGGAATTTATACAGGTCGAGCTTTCTTT
TRBJ1-5 | . | . | TRBV5-6 | CASSLEGVQPQHF | TGTGCCAGCAGCTTGGAAGGGGTGCAGCCCCAGCATTTT
TRBJ1-2 | . | many | TRBV7-9 | CASSPGTGPYGYTF | TGTGCCAGCAGCCCGGGGACGGGACCTTATGGCTACACCTTC
TRBJ1-1 | . | many | TRBV6-1 | CASSSGVYIEAFF | TGTGCCAGCAGTTCAGGGGTTTACATTGAAGCTTTCTTT
TRBJ1-5 | . | few | TRBV6-4 | CASSVDIHQPQHF | TGTGCCAGCAGCGTCGACATCCATCAGCCCCAGCATTTT